This TCR beta chain came from a study of CD8+CD57+ T cells in acquired aplastic anemia. Study information: The study obtained an average of about 3.2 ug of DNA from sorted CD4+ and CD8+ cells. Findings and limits, study-wide: Between the patient and control groups, CD8+ Simpson's diversity did not differ significantly.

The CDR3 has 16 residues. Losses at the gene ends were 1 base for V and 2 bases for J; bases not matched to a gene: 6. Per the germline V gene, CDR1 is LNHNV and CDR2 is YYDKDF (reference sequence). A note on this clonotype: The antigen is unknown.

According to the study, genomic DNA was the template for TCR beta VDJ and CDR3 profiling. A single record per CDR3 protein comes from TCRdb applying MiXCR to the reads. The top ten hold 0.85% to 1.3% of the sample, which has under 200,000 distinct CDR3 sequences, roughly 40% seen once. The sample consisted of sorted CD4+, CD8+, or CD8+CD57+ T cells (not recorded which) from PBMCs. This TCR was sampled from a human donor in good health. The chain has TRBV15 and TRBJ1-1, with 8 nucleotides matching TRBD1. CDR3 nucleotide sequence: TGTGCCACCAGCAGAGCCCTTGACAGGGGTAACACTGAAGCTTTCTTT. The encoded protein is CATSRALDRGNTEAFF.